This T cell receptor (beta chain) was recorded in a study of T-cell reconstitution after alpha-beta-depleted transplantation in children. Preparation of the TCRbeta library involved a method that used unique molecular identifiers. One entry per CDR3 protein, called by TCRdb with MiXCR from the PCR reads. The data show 190,000 or so distinct CDR3 sequences, with 6.5% to 7.5% seen just once and 3% to 3.5% held by the top ten. This clonotype was counted many times. Per germline, CDR1 LNHDA and CDR2 SQIVND (reference sequence). V was trimmed by 3 bases and J by 1 base, leaving 9 bases between them. The CDR3 is 14 residues long.

The receptor was derived from a human donor who donated a stem cell graft to a child with Wiskott-Aldrich syndrome. The input for sequencing was PBMCs from the stem cell graft donor, taken from the stem cell graft. This chain links TRBV19 with TRBJ1-2; possible D gene TRBD1, 5 bases. The CDR3 spells CASSITGINYGYTF. CDR3 nucleotides: TGTGCCAGTAGTATTACAGGCATTAACTATGGCTACACCTTC. Drawing the rest from reference TRBV19 and TRBJ1-2, the complete variable domain is DGGITQSPKYLFRKEGQNVTLSCEQNLNHDAMYWYRQDPGQGLRLIYYSQIVNDFQKGDIAEGYSVSREKKESFPLTVTSAQKNPTAFYLCASSITGINYGYTFGSGTRLTVV.